This entry is about one T cell receptor (beta chain). Profiled with immunoSEQ multiplex PCR; TCRdb holds only in-frame clones, not every one. Here the sample spans approximately 740,000 clones, about 74% being singletons. Germline V CDR1 and CDR2: LNHNV, YYDKDF (reference sequence). The ends lost 5 bases at V and 3 bases at J; junction bases unmatched: 8. The CDR3 runs to 18 residues. The data are from a study of shared clonotypes between healthy human individuals. Study context: The plates for each donor numbered three CD4 naive, three CD4 memory, two CD8 naive and one CD8 memory.

The V and J genes are TRBV15 and TRBJ2-6; 12 nucleotides align to TRBD2. The TCR originated in a woman aged 25 to 39 in good health. Sequenced input: memory CD4+ T cells sorted from blood. Subset here: CD45RA-negative fraction. The CDR3 protein is CATSGGLAGGDGANVLTF. CDR3 nucleotide sequence: TGTGCCACCAGCGGGGGCCTAGCGGGAGGGGATGGGGCCAACGTCCTGACTTTC.